This T cell receptor beta chain was recovered during a study of cytomegalovirus exposure and HLA in healthy donors. Study-level results: More clonal expansion characterized HLA-associated TCR beta chains than equally common others in a later analysis. Most TCR sequences were uncommon, yet certain public TCRs appeared in many donors. Donors were assumed by presence/absence analyses to have roughly uniform sequencing depth.

About this clone itself: Its specificity is not known.

Each of the donors was a healthy bone marrow donor. The PCR was carried out with 60 Vbeta primers and 13 Jbeta primers. The data were produced by immunoSEQ multiplex PCR, yet TCRdb's version contains in-frame clones alone and is incomplete. The table includes roughly 200,000 clones, 77% detected once. Germline assignment: CDR1 SGHRS and CDR2 YFSETQ. The CDR3 is 16 residues long. Trimming stripped 5 bases from V and 4 bases from J, with 21 bases between. This clonotype was obtained from a woman aged 60 to 75 in good health and CMV-seropositive. The sample taken for sequencing was PBMCs. The chain joins TRBV5-1 to TRBJ1-1, with D maybe TRBD1 (6 bases). DNA of the CDR3: TGCGCCAGCAGTGTCCTGGGGGCGGGGGGTGTCACTGAAGCTTTCTTT. Its protein is CASSVLGAGGVTEAFF.